Listed below are T cell receptor beta chains from one sample, sequenced in a study of shared clonotypes between healthy human individuals. This table comes from immunoSEQ multiplex PCR, and its TCRdb copy is limited to in-frame clones, with some not included. The table shows some 2.1 million clones, with 85% to 95% occurring only once. The sample consisted of naive CD4+ T cells sorted from blood. The receptors stem from a man between 18 and 29 years old in good health. Each CDR3 is given with its conserved first and last residue.

len	v_gene	j_gene	CDR3aa
14	TRBV5-1	TRBJ2-7	CASSLSRGGNEQYF
14	TRBV5-4	TRBJ2-7	CASSRGQALVEQYF
14	TRBV18	TRBJ2-3	CASSPSGGEDTQYF
17	TRBV12-2	TRBJ1-5	CASRLVYRQGSNQPQHF
16	TRBV6-1	TRBJ2-7	CASSELGGVRSYEQYF
13	TRBV7-2	TRBJ1-5	CASSPQGMEPQHF
14	TRBV6-5	TRBJ2-7	CASSPRSSSYEQYF
15	TRBV7-2	TRBJ1-1	CASSSLNRGATEAFF
15	TRBV2	TRBJ1-5	CASSEEGAGNQPQHF
13	TRBV7-6	TRBJ1-2	CASSARGGNGYTF
13	TRBV7-9	TRBJ2-5	CASSLAGSETQYF
13	TRBV2	TRBJ1-2	CASMGDSNYGYTF
16	TRBV5-4	TRBJ2-2	CASSLAAGGVPGELFF
14	TRBV5-1	TRBJ1-5	CASSVGERNQPQHF
14	TRBV10-3	TRBJ1-2	CAISEFLGGHGYTF
15	TRBV5-4	TRBJ1-1	CASSNRQGMNTEAFF
15	TRBV5-6	TRBJ1-6	CASSLAGQYDSPLHF
15	TRBV30	TRBJ1-3	CAWSGAAISGNTIYF
12	TRBV7-9	TRBJ2-7	CASSLTGGEQYF
15	TRBV5-1	TRBJ1-2	CASSLAGRVYDGYTF
16	TRBV15	TRBJ1-5	CATSRTGGGNNQPQHF
14	TRBV5-1	TRBJ2-7	CASSADGKYYEQYF
14	TRBV7-9	TRBJ2-7	CASSPAQGPYEQYF
12	TRBV5-1	TRBJ2-7	CASSSNNYEQYF
15	TRBV7-3	TRBJ1-3	CASSATGTRGNTIYF
12	TRBV6-1	TRBJ2-3	CASINPGDTQYF
14	TRBV28	TRBJ2-7	CASSPPRASYEQYF
13	TRBV5-1	TRBJ2-7	CASSLAWGDEQYF
18	TRBV7-6	TRBJ2-3	CASSLVLSWDINTDTQYF
15	TRBV4-1	TRBJ1-1	CASSQGPVRGTEAFF
14	TRBV6-1	TRBJ2-7	CASLAAAGSYEQYF
17	TRBV27	TRBJ2-3	CASRGIGTSPSTDTQYF
15	TRBV18	TRBJ1-6	CASSPGPLGNSPLHF
16	TRBV7-9	TRBJ2-7	CASSTSGTSRTYEQYF
13	TRBV5-5	TRBJ1-2	CASSRQANYGYTF
13	TRBV18	TRBJ1-2	CASSLGTDYGYTF
13	TRBV18	TRBJ1-6	CASSPFPNSPLHF
16	TRBV27	TRBJ2-5	CASSGVTSGRMETQYF
13	TRBV6-6	TRBJ2-3	CASTGTSVDTQYF
12	TRBV30	TRBJ1-1	CAWSGTGDRAFF
15	TRBV30	TRBJ2-6	CAWTGGKSGANVLTF
16	TRBV19	TRBJ2-7	CASSSGTVGLAGEQYF
11	TRBV29-1	TRBJ1-3	CSGYRENTIYF
15	TRBV18	TRBJ2-6	CASSPDGSGANVLTF